This TCR beta chain was captured by sequencing in a study of blood T cell repertoires in COVID-19. Study overall: Samples taken during acute and convalescent COVID-19 were collected in the United States, Italy and Spain.

Libraries were prepared by immunoSEQ multiplex PCR; TCRdb keeps only in-frame clonotypes and omits some of them. The sample holds about 280,000 clones, 65% to 90% seen once. Sequencing used peripheral blood. The receptor was isolated from a human donor in a cohort sampled during active COVID-19.

Here the CDR3 DNA reads TGTGCCAGCAGCTTTGGAGGGTACCGCAATCAGCCCCAGCATTTT. Translated: CASSFGGYRNQPQHF. V usage is TRBV7-9 and J usage is TRBJ1-5; D gene ambiguous. V was shortened by 3 bases and J by 2 bases, with 11 bases between the two germline ends. Germline V gene lookup returns CDR1 SEHNR and CDR2 FQNEAQ (reference sequence). The CDR3 loop spans 15 amino acids.